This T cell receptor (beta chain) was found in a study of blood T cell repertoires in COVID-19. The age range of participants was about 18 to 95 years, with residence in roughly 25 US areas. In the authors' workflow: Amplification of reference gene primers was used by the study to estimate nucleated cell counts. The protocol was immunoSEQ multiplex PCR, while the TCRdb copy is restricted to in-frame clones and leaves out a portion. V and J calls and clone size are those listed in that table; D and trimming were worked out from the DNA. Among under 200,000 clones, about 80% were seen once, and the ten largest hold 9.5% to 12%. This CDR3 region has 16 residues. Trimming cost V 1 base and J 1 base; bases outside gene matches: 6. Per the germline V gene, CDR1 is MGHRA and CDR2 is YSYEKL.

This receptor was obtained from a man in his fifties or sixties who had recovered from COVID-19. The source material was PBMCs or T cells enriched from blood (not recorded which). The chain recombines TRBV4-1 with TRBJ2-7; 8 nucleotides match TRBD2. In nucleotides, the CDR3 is TGCGCCAGCAGCCAAGTTACAGCGGGGGATTCCTACGAGCAGTACTTC. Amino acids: CASSQVTAGDSYEQYF.